This T cell receptor beta chain originates from a study of blood T cell repertoires in COVID-19. Study-level background: Samples came from the United States, Italy and Spain, spanning acute and convalescent COVID-19. T cells, B-cell-depleted T cells, or PBMCs supplied cDNA or gDNA.

Data came from immunoSEQ multiplex PCR; TCRdb stores just in-frame clones and leaves some out. The sample yields some 140,000 clones, under 95% seen once. V was shortened by 3 bases and J by 6 bases, with 8 bases between the two germline ends. Per germline, CDR1 SGHTA and CDR2 FQGNSA. The CDR3 sequence is 13 residues long. The source is a man between 50 and 59 years old with acute or convalescent COVID-19. The rearrangement joins TRBV7-2 to TRBJ2-2, with D tentatively TRBD2 (5 bases). Sequences were obtained from peripheral blood. CDR3 nucleotide sequence: TGTGCCAGCAGCTTGGAGGTCGCCGGGGAGCTGTTTTTT. It translates to CASSLEVAGELFF.